The 9 T cell receptor beta chains presented below share a single source sample, sequenced in a study of T cells expressing NK-cell markers. TCRdb processed the 5' RACE reads again and assigns one entry to each CDR3 protein, with no DNA. The table for this sample gives some 140,000 distinct CDR3 sequences. The material sequenced was blood T cells: a sorted CD56 or NKG2C T cell subset, CD4+ or CD8+ T cells, or bulk PBMC T cells (not recorded which). The origin of the receptors is a woman between 45 and 65 years old in good health.

The rearrangement links TRBV5-1 to TRBJ1-1. From germline, CDR1 is SGHRS and CDR2 YFSETQ. CDR3 length equals 14 residues. The CDR3 loop is CASSFEHGNTEAFF.

The chain recombines TRBV7-9 with TRBJ2-7; there is no DNA to check the TCRdb D call of TRBD1. The CDR3 spans 16 residues. Germline V gene lookup returns CDR1 SEHNR and CDR2 FQNEAQ (reference sequence). CDR3 sequence: CASSLVGGLSSYEQYF.

J is TRBJ2-1 and V is TRBV4-1. Germline CDR1 and CDR2: MGHRA and YSYEKL. This CDR3 has 16 residues. The CDR3 here is CASSQTVAATYNEQFF.

V and J are TRBV5-1 and TRBJ2-5; no DNA is available, so the TRBD1 call from TCRdb remains unchecked. The CDR3 has 15 residues. The germline V gene encodes CDR1 SGHRS and CDR2 YFSETQ. CDR3 in amino acids: CASSPLPGPKETQYF.

The chain carries TRBV6-1 and TRBJ2-3; TCRdb picks TRBD2, but there is no DNA to check that call. Germline-derived CDR1 and CDR2 are MNHNS and SASEGT. The CDR3 totals 17 residues. Here the CDR3 reads CATRVPGLVQGSDTQYF.

J is TRBJ1-1 and V is TRBV2; the TCRdb D gene call, TRBD1, has no DNA to confirm it. The length of the CDR3 is 14 residues. Germline loops: CDR1 SNHLY, CDR2 FYNNEI. The CDR3 here is CASSPRGSNTEAFF.

The rearrangement uses TRBV7-3 and TRBJ2-3; TCRdb returns TRBD2, unconfirmable since there is no DNA. From germline, CDR1 is SGHTA and CDR2 FQGTGA. The CDR3 covers 14 residues. Here the CDR3 reads CASSPASFWDTQYF. Full variable domain (missing parts from reference TRBV7-3 and TRBJ2-3): GAGVSQTPSNKVTEKGKYVELRCDPISGHTALYWYRQSLGQGPEFLIYFQGTGAADDSGLPNDRFFAVRPEGSVSTLKIQRTERGDSAVYLCASSPASFWDTQYFGPGTRLTVL.

This chain links TRBV5-5 with TRBJ2-1; with no DNA, the TCRdb D assignment of TRBD2 cannot be verified. Germline V gene data show CDR1 as SGHKS and CDR2 as YYEKEE (reference sequence). The CDR3 consists of 16 residues. CDR3: CASSRKAVSSYNEQFF.

This CDR3 reads CASSLSPTSGWDIQYF. The chain carries TRBV3-1 and TRBJ2-4; TCRdb returns TRBD2, unconfirmable since there is no DNA. The germline V gene has CDR1 LGHDT and CDR2 YNNKEL (reference sequence). CDR3 length equals 16 residues.